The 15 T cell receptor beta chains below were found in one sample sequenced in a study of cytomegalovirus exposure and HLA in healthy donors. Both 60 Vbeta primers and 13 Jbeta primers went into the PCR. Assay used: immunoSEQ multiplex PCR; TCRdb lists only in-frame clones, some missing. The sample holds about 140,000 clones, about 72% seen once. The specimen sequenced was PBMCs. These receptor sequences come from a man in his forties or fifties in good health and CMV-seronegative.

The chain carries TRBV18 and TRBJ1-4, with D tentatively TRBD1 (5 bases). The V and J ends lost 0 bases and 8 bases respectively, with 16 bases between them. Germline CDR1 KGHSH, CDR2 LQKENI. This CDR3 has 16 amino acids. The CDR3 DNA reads TGTGCCAGCTCACCACCTGTCACAGGCTTTGTCGAAAAACTGTTTTTT. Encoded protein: CASSPPVTGFVEKLFF.

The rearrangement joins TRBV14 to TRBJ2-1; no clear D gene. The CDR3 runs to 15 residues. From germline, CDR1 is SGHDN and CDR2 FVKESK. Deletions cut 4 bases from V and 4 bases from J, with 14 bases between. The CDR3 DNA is TGTGCCAGCAGCCCTCAACCTCCGGGTTACAATGAGCAGTTCTTC. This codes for CASSPQPPGYNEQFF. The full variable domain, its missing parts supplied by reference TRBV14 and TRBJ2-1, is EAGVTQFPSHSVIEKGQTVTLRCDPISGHDNLYWYRRVMGKEIKFLLHFVKESKQDESGMPNNRFLAERTGGTYSTLKVQPAELEDSGVYFCASSPQPPGYNEQFFGPGTRLTVL.

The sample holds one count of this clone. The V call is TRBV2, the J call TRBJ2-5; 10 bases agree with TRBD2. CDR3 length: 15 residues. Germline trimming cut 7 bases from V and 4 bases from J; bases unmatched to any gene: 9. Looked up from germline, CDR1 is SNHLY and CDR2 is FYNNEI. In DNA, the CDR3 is TGTGCCAGCACTATAAGCGGGGGGGCCTTAGAGACCCAGTACTTC. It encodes CASTISGGALETQYF.

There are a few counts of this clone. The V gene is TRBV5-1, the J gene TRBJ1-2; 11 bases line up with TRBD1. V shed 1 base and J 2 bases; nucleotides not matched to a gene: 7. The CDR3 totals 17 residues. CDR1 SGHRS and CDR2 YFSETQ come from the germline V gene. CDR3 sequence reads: CASSLRTGGDSNYGYTF. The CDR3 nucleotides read TGCGCCAGCAGCTTGCGGACAGGGGGCGACTCAAACTATGGCTACACCTTC.

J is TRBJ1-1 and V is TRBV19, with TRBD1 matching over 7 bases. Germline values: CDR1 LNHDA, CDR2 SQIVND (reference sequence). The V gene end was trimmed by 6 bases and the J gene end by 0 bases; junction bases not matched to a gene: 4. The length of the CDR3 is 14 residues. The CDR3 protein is CASRRGQVNTEAFF. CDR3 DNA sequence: TGTGCCAGTAGAAGGGGGCAGGTGAACACTGAAGCTTTCTTT.

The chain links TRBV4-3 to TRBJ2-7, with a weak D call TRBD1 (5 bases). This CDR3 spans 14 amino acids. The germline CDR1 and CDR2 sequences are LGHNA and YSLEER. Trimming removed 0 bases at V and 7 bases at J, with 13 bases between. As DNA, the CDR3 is TGCGCCAGCAGCCAAGACGGGCAGGGCAAAGAGCAGTACTTC. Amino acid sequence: CASSQDGQGKEQYF.

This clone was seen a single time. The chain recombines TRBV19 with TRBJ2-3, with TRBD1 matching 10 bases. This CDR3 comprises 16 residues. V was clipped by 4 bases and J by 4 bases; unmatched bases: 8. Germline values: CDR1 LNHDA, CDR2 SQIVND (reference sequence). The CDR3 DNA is TGTGCCAGTAGTACCACCGGGACAGGGGACCCAGATACGCAGTATTTT. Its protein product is CASSTTGTGDPDTQYF.

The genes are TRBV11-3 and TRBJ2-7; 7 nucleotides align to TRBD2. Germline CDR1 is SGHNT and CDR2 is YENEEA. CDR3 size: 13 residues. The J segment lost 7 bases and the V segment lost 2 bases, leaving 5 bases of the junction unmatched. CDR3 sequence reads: CASSLWSGGEQYF. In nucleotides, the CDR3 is TGTGCCAGCAGCTTATGGTCGGGGGGTGAGCAGTACTTC.

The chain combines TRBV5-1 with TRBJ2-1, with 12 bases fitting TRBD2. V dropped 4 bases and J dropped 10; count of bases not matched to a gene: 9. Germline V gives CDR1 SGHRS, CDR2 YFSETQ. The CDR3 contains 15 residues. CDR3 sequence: CASSPSGTSGPEQFF. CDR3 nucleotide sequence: TGCGCCAGCAGCCCATCGGGGACTAGCGGGCCAGAGCAGTTCTTC. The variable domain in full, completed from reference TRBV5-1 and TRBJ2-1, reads KAGVTQTPRYLIKTRGQQVTLSCSPISGHRSVSWYQQTPGQGLQFLFEYFSETQRNKGNFPGRFSGRQFSNSRSEMNVSTLELGDSALYLCASSPSGTSGPEQFFGPGTRLTVL.

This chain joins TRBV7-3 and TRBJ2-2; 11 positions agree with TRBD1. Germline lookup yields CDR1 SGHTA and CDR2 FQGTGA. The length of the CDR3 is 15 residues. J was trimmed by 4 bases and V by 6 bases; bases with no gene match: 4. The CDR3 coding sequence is TGTGCCAGCAGTATGGACAGGGGGCTCACCGGGGAGCTGTTTTTT. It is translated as CASSMDRGLTGELFF.

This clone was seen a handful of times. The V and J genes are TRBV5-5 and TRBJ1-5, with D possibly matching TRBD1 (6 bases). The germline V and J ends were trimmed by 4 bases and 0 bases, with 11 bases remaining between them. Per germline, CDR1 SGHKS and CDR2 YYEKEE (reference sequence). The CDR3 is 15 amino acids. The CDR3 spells CASSGTQYSNQPQHF. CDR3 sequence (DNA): TGTGCCAGCAGCGGGACACAATATAGCAATCAGCCCCAGCATTTT. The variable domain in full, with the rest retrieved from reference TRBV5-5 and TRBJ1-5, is DAGVTQSPTHLIKTRGQQVTLRCSPISGHKSVSWYQQVLGQGPQFIFQYYEKEERGRGNFPDRFSARQFPNYSSELNVNALLLGDSALYLCASSGTQYSNQPQHFGDGTRLSIL.

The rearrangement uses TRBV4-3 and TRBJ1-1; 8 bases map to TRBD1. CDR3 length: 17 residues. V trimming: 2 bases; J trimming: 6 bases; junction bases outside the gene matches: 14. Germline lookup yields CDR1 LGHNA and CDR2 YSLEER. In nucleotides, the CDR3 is TGCGCCAGCAGCCAAAGGGCCTACCCCTCAGGGGGCCCTGAAGCTTTCTTT. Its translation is CASSQRAYPSGGPEAFF.

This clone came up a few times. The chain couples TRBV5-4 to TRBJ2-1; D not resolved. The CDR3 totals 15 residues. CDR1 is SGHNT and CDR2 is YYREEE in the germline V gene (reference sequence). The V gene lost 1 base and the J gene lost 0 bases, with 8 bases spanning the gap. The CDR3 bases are TGTGCCAGCAGCTTGCAAGCGTACTCCTACAATGAGCAGTTCTTC. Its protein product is CASSLQAYSYNEQFF.

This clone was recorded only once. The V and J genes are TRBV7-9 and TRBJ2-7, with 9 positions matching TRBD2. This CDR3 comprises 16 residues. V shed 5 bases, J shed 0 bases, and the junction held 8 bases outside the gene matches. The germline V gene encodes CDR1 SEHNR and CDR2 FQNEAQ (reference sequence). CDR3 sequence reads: CASSPPQREASYEQYF. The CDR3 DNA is TGTGCCAGCAGCCCACCTCAGCGGGAGGCCTCCTACGAGCAGTACTTC.

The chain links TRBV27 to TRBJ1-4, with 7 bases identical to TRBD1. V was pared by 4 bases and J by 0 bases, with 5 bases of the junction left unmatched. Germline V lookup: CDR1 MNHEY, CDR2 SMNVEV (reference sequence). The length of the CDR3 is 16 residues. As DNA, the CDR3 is TGTGCCAGCAGTTCGAGCAGGGGGTCAACTAATGAAAAACTGTTTTTT. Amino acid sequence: CASSSSRGSTNEKLFF. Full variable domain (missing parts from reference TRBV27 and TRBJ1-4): EAQVTQNPRYLITVTGKKLTVTCSQNMNHEYMSWYRQDPGLGLRQIYYSMNVEVTDKGDVPEGYKVSRKEKRNFPLILESPSPNQTSLYFCASSSSRGSTNEKLFFGSGTQLSVL.